The next 17 T cell receptor beta chains were all read from a single sample in a study of breast tumors, draining lymph nodes, adjacent tissues. TCRdb passed the multiplex PCR reads through MiXCR, listing each CDR3 protein once. The data show tens of thousands of distinct CDR3 sequences, under 30% seen once. The sequencing sample was made of breast tumor tissue. These TCRs come from a female donor with breast cancer. Some clones in this sample may be carry-over from other donors' samples.

This clonotype appeared many times. The V and J genes are TRBV19 and TRBJ1-2; D remains ambiguous. Looked up from germline, CDR1 is LNHDA and CDR2 is SQIVND (reference sequence). The V end lost 0 bases, the J end lost 7 bases, and 12 bases lay between the germline ends. The CDR3 extends over 14 amino acids. Here the CDR3 reads CASSIDGRPTGYTF. The CDR3 region has the DNA TGTGCCAGTAGTATAGACGGGCGGCCTACTGGCTACACCTTC.

This clonotype came up many times. The V and J genes are TRBV6-1 and TRBJ2-1, with TRBD2 matching 8 bases. Germline values: CDR1 MNHNS, CDR2 SASEGT. The V segment lost 1 base and the J segment 4 bases; nucleotides outside the gene matches: 6. CDR3 length: 16 amino acids. The DNA of the CDR3 is TGTGCCAGCAGTGAAGAGGGCGGGGGGTCGTACAATGAGCAGTTCTTC. This codes for CASSEEGGGSYNEQFF.

The table lists this clonotype with many counts. This chain joins TRBV5-6 and TRBJ1-3, with no clear D. The V and J ends lost 0 bases and 0 bases respectively, with 13 bases between them. The CDR3 consists of 17 residues. The V gene's germline CDR1 is SGHDT and CDR2 YYEEEE. The CDR3 DNA reads as TGTGCCAGCAGCTTGGAATTAGACTCCCGCTCTGGAAACACCATATATTTT. Its translation: CASSLELDSRSGNTIYF.

As regards this clonotype: The junction and the germline gene differ at one end; a read error may be behind it. V is TRBV7-9 and J is TRBJ1-3; D is undetermined. The CDR3 has 12 amino acids. Germline assignment: CDR1 SEHNR and CDR2 FQNEAQ (reference sequence). The CDR3 is CAGSPRGNTIYF. The CDR3 bases are TGTGCCGGCAGCCCACGGGGAAACACCATATATTTT.

This clonotype appeared many times. The chain joins TRBV7-9 to TRBJ1-4, with 10 bases identical to TRBD1. CDR3 size: 14 residues. V shed 5 bases and J 7 bases; nucleotides not matched to a gene: 4. Germline V gene sequence: CDR1 SEHNR, CDR2 FQNEAQ (reference sequence). CDR3 nucleotide sequence: TGTGCCAGCAGCCAGGGACAGGGGCGTGAAAAACTGTTTTTT. The encoded protein is CASSQGQGREKLFF.

J is TRBJ2-2 and V is TRBV24-1, with TRBD2 matching 12 bases. The V gene end was trimmed by 1 base and the J gene end by 5 bases; junction bases not matched to a gene: 10. CDR1 is KGHDR and CDR2 is SFDVKD in the germline V gene. The CDR3 runs 19 residues. The CDR3 DNA follows: TGTGCCACCAGTGATTTTCAACTACTAGCGGGGGGTTTGACCGGGGAGCTGTTTTTT. It yields the protein CATSDFQLLAGGLTGELFF.

This clonotype occurred once. CDR3 residues: CASSRGLEEKLFF. The CDR3 DNA is TGTGCCAGCAGTCGGGGGCTGGAGGAAAAACTGTTTTTT. V gene TRBV27 combines with J gene TRBJ1-4; maybe TRBD1 (6 bases). Per the germline V gene, CDR1 is MNHEY and CDR2 is SMNVEV (reference sequence). The CDR3 is 13 residues long. V was clipped by 5 bases and J by 8 bases, with 12 bases between them.

This clonotype was seen only a few times. The V and J genes are TRBV28 and TRBJ1-6; 10 bases match TRBD1. Germline loops: CDR1 MDHEN, CDR2 SYDVKM. The CDR3 sequence is 16 residues long. After removal of 5 bases from V and 3 bases from J, the junction contained 4 bases not matched to a gene. CDR3 nucleotides: TGTGCCAGCAGTACCCGGGACAGGGGCTATAATTCACCCCTCCACTTT. Amino acids: CASSTRDRGYNSPLHF.

This clonotype came up many times. This sequence joins TRBV20-1 and TRBJ1-2; no definite D call. This CDR3 has 12 amino acids. The germline V and J ends were trimmed by 7 bases and 2 bases, with 11 bases remaining between them. Per the germline V gene, CDR1 is DFQATT and CDR2 is SNEGSKA (reference sequence). The CDR3, as DNA: TGCAGTGGAATGGTGGAGAACTATGGCTACACCTTC. Protein product: CSGMVENYGYTF.

This clonotype has ten or more counts. CDR3 amino acids: CASSQDGRTIYF. CDR3 bases: TGCGCCAGCAGCCAAGATGGTCGAACCATATATTTT. The V gene is TRBV5-1, the J gene TRBJ1-3, with D unclear. Looked up from germline, CDR1 is SGHRS and CDR2 is YFSETQ. The CDR3 contains 12 residues. V was pared by 4 bases and J by 10 bases, with 12 bases between.

This clonotype was observed a single time. This may be a read error, as it is one base from a much larger clone. V usage is TRBV19 and J usage is TRBJ2-2; 11 bases match TRBD2. CDR3 length: 15 residues. The V gene's germline CDR1 is LNHDA and CDR2 SQIVND (reference sequence). CDR3 DNA sequence: TGTACCAGTAGTATAGCGGGAGGGACCACCGGGGAGCTGTTTTTT. Translation gives CTSSIAGGTTGELFF.

This clonotype was seen many times. The chain combines TRBV6-5 with TRBJ2-2; D gene uncertain. The CDR3 contains 11 residues. Germline V gene sequence: CDR1 MNHEY, CDR2 SVGAGI. Trimming took off 8 bases at V and 7 bases at J, with 8 bases between the two ends. CDR3 in DNA: TGTGCCAGCCAGTCCCTCGGGGAGCTGTTTTTT. Amino acid sequence: CASQSLGELFF.

This clonotype has more than one count but fewer than ten. The chain carries TRBV2 and TRBJ2-7; D ambiguous. This CDR3 has 13 amino acids. With 5 bases removed from V and 2 bases from J, the gap between germline ends came to 10 bases. Germline V gene sequence: CDR1 SNHLY, CDR2 FYNNEI. The CDR3 region is CASSTTVTYEQYF. The CDR3, as DNA: TGTGCCAGCAGTACGACCGTCACCTACGAGCAGTACTTC. Filled out from reference TRBV2 and TRBJ2-7, the complete variable domain reads EPEVTQTPSHQVTQMGQEVILRCVPISNHLYFYWYRQILGQKVEFLVSFYNNEISEKSEIFDDQFSVERPDGSNFTLKIRSTKLEDSAMYFCASSTTVTYEQYFGPGTRLTVT.

At least ten counts were recorded for this clonotype. CDR3 bases: TGTGCCAGCAGTTATCTCGGGGAAGGCACAGATACGCAGTATTTT. Translation gives CASSYLGEGTDTQYF. The chain carries TRBV6-5 and TRBJ2-3; tentatively, D is TRBD2 (5 bases). Trimming shortened V by 3 bases and J by 1 base, and 11 bases separated the two germline ends. The CDR3 has 15 amino acids. CDR1 is MNHEY, CDR2 SVGAGI, per germline.

In this sample, this clonotype turned up many times. The V and J genes are TRBV27 and TRBJ2-3, with D possibly matching TRBD1 (5 bases). The V end was cut by 5 bases, the J end by 2 bases, with 20 bases between. Looked up from germline, CDR1 is MNHEY and CDR2 is SMNVEV (reference sequence). The CDR3 is made up of 17 amino acids. CDR3 coding DNA: TGTGCCAGCAGTCCAACCTTCGGACACATCCTCACAGATACGCAGTATTTT. It specifies CASSPTFGHILTDTQYF.

The J gene is TRBJ1-1, the V gene TRBV30, with D unclear. The germline V gene encodes CDR1 GTSNPN and CDR2 SVGIG (reference sequence). This CDR3 is 14 amino acids long. Between the trimmed V and J ends, which lost 0 bases and 7 bases, there was a span of 15 bases. The CDR3 bases are TGTGCCTGGAGTGTACTAGGGAATGTAGGTGAAGCTTTCTTT. It codes for CAWSVLGNVGEAFF.

This clonotype was seen many times. The rearrangement uses TRBV9 and TRBJ2-1; no reliable D call. V gave up 0 bases and J gave up 1 base, with 8 bases separating them. CDR1 is SGDLS, CDR2 YYNGEE, per germline. This CDR3 contains 15 residues. The CDR3 DNA sequence: TGTGCCAGCAGCGTAGGGCCGTCGTCCTACAATGAGCAGTTCTTC. Protein sequence: CASSVGPSSYNEQFF.